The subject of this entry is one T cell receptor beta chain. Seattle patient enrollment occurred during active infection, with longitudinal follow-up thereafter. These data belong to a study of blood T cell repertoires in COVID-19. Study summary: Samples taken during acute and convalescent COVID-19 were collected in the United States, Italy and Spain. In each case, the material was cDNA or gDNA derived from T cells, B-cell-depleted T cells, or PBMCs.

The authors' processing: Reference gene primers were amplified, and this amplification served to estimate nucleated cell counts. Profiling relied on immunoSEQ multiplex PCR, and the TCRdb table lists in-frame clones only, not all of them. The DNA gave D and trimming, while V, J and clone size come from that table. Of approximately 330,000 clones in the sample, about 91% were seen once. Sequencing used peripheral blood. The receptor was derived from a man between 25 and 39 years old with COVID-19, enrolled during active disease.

CDR3 sequence (DNA): TGTGCCAGCAGCAGCAGGGGGCGGGAGACCCAGTACTTC. Its translation: CASSSRGRETQYF. J is TRBJ2-5 and V is TRBV9; TRBD1 matches 8 bases. With V trimmed by 4 bases and J by 5 bases, 4 bases remained unmatched. The CDR3 spans 13 residues. Germline V CDR1 and CDR2: SGDLS, YYNGEE.